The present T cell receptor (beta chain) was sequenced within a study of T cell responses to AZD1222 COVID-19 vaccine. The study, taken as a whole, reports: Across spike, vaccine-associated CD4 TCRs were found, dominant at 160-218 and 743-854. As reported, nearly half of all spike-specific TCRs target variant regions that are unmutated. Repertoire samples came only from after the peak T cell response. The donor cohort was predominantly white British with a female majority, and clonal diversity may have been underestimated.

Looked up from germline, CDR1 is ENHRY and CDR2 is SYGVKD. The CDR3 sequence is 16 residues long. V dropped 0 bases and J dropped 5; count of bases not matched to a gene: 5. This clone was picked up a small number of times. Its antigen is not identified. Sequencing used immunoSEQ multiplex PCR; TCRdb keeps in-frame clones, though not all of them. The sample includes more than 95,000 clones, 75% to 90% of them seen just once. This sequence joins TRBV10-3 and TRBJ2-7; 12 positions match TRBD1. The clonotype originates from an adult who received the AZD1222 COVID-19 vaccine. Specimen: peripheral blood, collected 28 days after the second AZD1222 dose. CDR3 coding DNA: TGTGCCATCAGTGAGTCGAGGGGACAGGGGGCGCACGAGCAGTACTTC. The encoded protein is CAISESRGQGAHEQYF.